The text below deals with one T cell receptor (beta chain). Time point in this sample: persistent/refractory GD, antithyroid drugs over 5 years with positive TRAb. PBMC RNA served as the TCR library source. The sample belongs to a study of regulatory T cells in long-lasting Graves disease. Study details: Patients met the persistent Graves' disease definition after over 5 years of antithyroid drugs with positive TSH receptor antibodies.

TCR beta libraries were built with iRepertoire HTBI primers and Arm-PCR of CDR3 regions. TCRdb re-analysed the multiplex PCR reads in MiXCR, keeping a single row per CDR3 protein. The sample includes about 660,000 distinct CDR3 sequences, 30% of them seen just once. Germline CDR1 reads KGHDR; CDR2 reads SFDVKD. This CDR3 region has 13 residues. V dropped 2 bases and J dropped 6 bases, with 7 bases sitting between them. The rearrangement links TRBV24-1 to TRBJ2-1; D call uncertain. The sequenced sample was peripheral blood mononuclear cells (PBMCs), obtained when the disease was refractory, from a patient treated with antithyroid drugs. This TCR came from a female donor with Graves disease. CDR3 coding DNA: TGTGCCACCAGTGATTCCCACCTCAATGAGCAGTTCTTC. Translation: CATSDSHLNEQFF.